The source of this T cell receptor beta chain is a study of glioma-infiltrating T cells. Overall study: Sequencing aimed for about 4.5- to 11-fold coverage of 750,000 to 1,000,000 peripheral T cells. Study-level results: Signature shared blood CDR3 motifs were enriched in low-divergence and depleted in high-divergence patients. Gliomas, especially low-grade, showed above-expected tissue-blood divergence; non-neoplastic patients showed below.

Germline V gives CDR1 SQVTM, CDR2 ANQGSEA. The CDR3 loop spans 13 amino acids. Using RNA template, CDR3s of TCR alpha and beta were amplified with iRepertoire arm-PCR. Input was about 95-400 ng of tissue mRNA or PBMC total RNA. MiXCR, applied by TCRdb to the multiplex PCR reads, yields one record per CDR3 protein. Among approximately 400,000 distinct CDR3 sequences listed, 41% were seen once. This clonotype was detected only once. The antigen remains undetermined. The receptor comes from a human donor with low-grade glioma or glioblastoma, undergoing nonglioma brain surgery, or in good health (not recorded which). The chain combines TRBV29-1 with TRBJ1-2; D might be TRBD1 (6 bases). Material for sequencing was glioma tissue, nonneoplastic brain tissue, or PBMCs (not recorded which). CDR3 sequence reads: CGGRTDPSPGYTF. The DNA of the CDR3 is TGCGGCGGAAGGACAGATCCCTCGCCCGGCTACACCTTC.